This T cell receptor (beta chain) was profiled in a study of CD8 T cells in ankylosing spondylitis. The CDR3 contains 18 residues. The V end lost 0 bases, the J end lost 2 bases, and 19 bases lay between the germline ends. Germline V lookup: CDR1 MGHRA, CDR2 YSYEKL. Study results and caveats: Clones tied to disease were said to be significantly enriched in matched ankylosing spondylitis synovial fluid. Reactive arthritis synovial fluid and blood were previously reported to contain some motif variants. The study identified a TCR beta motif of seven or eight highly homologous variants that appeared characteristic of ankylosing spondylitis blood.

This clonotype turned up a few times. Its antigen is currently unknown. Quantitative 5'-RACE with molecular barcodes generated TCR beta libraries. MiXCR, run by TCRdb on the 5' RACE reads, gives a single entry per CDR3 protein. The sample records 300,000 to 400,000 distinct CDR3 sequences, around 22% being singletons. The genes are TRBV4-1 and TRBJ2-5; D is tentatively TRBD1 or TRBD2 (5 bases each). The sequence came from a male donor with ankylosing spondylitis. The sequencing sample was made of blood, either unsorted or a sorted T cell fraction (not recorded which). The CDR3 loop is CASSQDPLPGRLQETQYF. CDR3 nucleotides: TGCGCCAGCAGCCAAGATCCGCTCCCGGGACGGCTACAAGAGACCCAGTACTTC.